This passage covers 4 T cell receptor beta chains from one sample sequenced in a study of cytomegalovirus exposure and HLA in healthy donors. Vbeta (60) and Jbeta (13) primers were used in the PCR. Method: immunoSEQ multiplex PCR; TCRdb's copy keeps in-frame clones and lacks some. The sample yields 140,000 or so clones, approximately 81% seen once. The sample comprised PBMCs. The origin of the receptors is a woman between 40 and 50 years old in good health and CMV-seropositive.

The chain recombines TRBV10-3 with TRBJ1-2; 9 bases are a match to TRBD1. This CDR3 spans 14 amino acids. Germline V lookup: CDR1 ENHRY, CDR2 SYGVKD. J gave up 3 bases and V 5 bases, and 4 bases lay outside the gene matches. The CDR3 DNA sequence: TGTGCCATCAGTCCGGGACAGGGTGACTATGGCTACACCTTC. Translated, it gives CAISPGQGDYGYTF.

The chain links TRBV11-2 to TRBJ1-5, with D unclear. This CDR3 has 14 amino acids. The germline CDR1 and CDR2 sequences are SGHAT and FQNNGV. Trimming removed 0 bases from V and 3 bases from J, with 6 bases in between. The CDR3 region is CASSLEIVNQPQHF. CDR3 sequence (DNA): TGTGCCAGCAGCTTAGAGATAGTCAATCAGCCCCAGCATTTT.

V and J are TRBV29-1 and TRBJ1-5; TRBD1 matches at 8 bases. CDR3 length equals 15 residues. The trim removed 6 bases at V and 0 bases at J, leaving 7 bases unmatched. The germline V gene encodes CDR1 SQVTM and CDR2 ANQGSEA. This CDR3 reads CSVGTGTNSNQPQHF. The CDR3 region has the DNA TGCAGCGTAGGGACAGGAACTAATAGCAATCAGCCCCAGCATTTT.

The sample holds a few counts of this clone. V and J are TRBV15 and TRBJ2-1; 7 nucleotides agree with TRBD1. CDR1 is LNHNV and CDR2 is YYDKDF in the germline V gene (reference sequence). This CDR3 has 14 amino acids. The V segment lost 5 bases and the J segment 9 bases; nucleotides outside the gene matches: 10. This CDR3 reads CATSLPRGQIEQFF. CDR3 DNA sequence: TGTGCCACCAGCCTTCCTAGGGGGCAAATTGAGCAGTTCTTC.